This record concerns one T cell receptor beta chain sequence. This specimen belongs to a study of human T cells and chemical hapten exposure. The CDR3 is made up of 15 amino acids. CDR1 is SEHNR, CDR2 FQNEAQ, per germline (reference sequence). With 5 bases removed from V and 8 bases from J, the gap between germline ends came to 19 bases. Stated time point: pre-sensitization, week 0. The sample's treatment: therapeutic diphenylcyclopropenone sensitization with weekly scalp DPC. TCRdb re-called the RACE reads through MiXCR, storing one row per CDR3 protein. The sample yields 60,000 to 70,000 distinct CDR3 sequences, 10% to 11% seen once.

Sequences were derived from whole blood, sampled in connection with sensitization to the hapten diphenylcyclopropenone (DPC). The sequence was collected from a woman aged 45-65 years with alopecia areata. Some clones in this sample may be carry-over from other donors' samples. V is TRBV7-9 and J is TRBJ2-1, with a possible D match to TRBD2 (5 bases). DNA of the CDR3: TGTGCCAGCAGCCCCGGGGAGTTAGGGTACGATGAGCAGTTCTTC. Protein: CASSPGELGYDEQFF.